This T cell receptor (beta chain) comes out of a study of T-cell reconstitution after alpha-beta-depleted transplantation in children. Germline V gives CDR1 DFQATT, CDR2 SNEGSKA (reference sequence). The CDR3 covers 15 residues. With 0 bases removed from V and 2 bases from J, the gap between germline ends came to 11 bases. As it was prepared, the TCRbeta library received unique molecular identifiers. From the PCR reads, TCRdb called clonotypes with MiXCR, one entry per CDR3 protein. The sample lists 200,000 to 250,000 distinct CDR3 sequences, 20% to 30% occurring once. Study conclusions and caveats: Expanded clones from the graft, numbering several hundred, reportedly supplied alpha-beta T cells about two months after transplant. T-cell numbers and diversity, one year after transplant, stemmed largely from T cells that were newly produced.

Note on this clonotype: Its matching antigen is unknown.

V gene TRBV20-1 combines with J gene TRBJ1-5, with D perhaps TRBD1 (6 bases). The receptor's source is a female patient aged 2-10 years who had a stem cell transplant for congenital amegakaryocytic thrombocytopenia, so the T cells may come from the graft donor. The source was PBMCs, mostly from graft donor cells, collected 360 days after TCRalphabeta/CD19-depleted stem cell transplant. The CDR3 region has the DNA TGCAGTGCTAGAGATCGAGCAGGGGGCAATCAGCCCCAGCATTTT. The encoded protein is CSARDRAGGNQPQHF.